The next 4 T cell receptor beta chains were all read from a single sample in a study of long-term antiretroviral therapy in people with HIV. Researchers report immunoSEQ v3.0 was run at survey level. Sequenced by immunoSEQ multiplex PCR; TCRdb stores in-frame clones only, minus some. Of about 28,000 clones listed, about 90% are singletons. Specimen: unsorted PBMCs, collected 1.8 years after starting antiretroviral therapy. Every receptor here comes from a woman between 18 and 30 years old with HIV.

The genes are TRBV5-4 and TRBJ2-1, with D perhaps given as TRBD1 or TRBD2 (5 bases each). Germline CDR1 reads SGHNT; CDR2 reads YYREEE (reference sequence). V lost 5 bases and J lost 4, with 10 bases in between. This CDR3 is 13 amino acids long. The CDR3 spells CASRLDSYNEQFF. The CDR3 DNA reads as TGTGCCAGCAGACTAGACAGTTACAATGAGCAGTTCTTC.

This chain links TRBV5-5 with TRBJ2-3; 13 nucleotides match TRBD2. V lost 4 bases and J lost 2; bases outside the gene matches: 4. This CDR3 has 16 amino acids. Germline-derived CDR1 and CDR2 are SGHKS and YYEKEE (reference sequence). This chain's CDR3 is CASSRLAGGLTDTQYF. CDR3 DNA sequence: TGTGCCAGCAGCCGACTAGCGGGAGGCCTCACAGATACGCAGTATTTT.

This chain joins TRBV4-2 and TRBJ2-1; possibly TRBD1 or TRBD2 for D (5 bases each). Trimming took 4 bases from V and 4 from J, leaving 26 bases between them. Germline assignment: CDR1 LGHNA and CDR2 YNFKEQ. The CDR3 extends over 19 amino acids. The DNA for the CDR3 is TGTGCCAGCAGCCGACAAGGGGATGAGGGGCCGGGGACGTACAATGAGCAGTTCTTC. This gives the protein CASSRQGDEGPGTYNEQFF.

The gene calls are TRBV5-1 and TRBJ1-1; a possible D gene is TRBD1 (5 bases). Per the germline V gene, CDR1 is SGHRS and CDR2 is YFSETQ. The CDR3 has 15 residues. V dropped 4 bases and J dropped 1 base, with 14 bases sitting between them. The CDR3 loop is CASSPEWGGNTEAFF. The CDR3 nucleotides are TGCGCCAGCAGCCCAGAATGGGGGGGGAACACTGAAGCTTTCTTT.